The clone carrying this TCR beta chain came up many times. What it binds is not known. The junction had 7 bases not matched to a gene; V was cut back by 2 bases and J by 6 bases. CDR3 length: 16 residues. Germline lookup yields CDR1 SGHRS and CDR2 YFSETQ. Exclusion of a patient resulted from uncontrolled infection, other autoimmune disease, pregnancy or lactation. Fresh peripheral blood, around 9.3 ml, was the source of the PBMCs. Amplified TCR beta CDR3 regions derived from RNA transcripts. Using the HTBI primer set, a first-round RT-PCR was run on the TCR CDR3. TCRdb independently ran MiXCR on the multiplex PCR reads; one entry per CDR3 protein. In the table there are fewer than 650,000 distinct CDR3 sequences, 13% to 15% of which are singletons. The sample is drawn from a study of T cells in Graves' hyperthyroidism and ophthalmopathy. In the study overall: Peripheral blood was collected at initial diagnosis, before any treatment.

Broader study findings: Blood also carried most thyroid clonotypes expanded above 0.001.

The sequenced sample consisted of blood. This TCR derives from a woman in her late teens or twenties with Graves' ophthalmopathy. V gene TRBV5-1 combines with J gene TRBJ2-3, with TRBD2 identical over 12 bases. The CDR3 DNA sequence: TGCGCCAGCAGCTTTAGGCTAGCGGGAGGGCCTGATACGCAGTATTTT. This gives the protein CASSFRLAGGPDTQYF.